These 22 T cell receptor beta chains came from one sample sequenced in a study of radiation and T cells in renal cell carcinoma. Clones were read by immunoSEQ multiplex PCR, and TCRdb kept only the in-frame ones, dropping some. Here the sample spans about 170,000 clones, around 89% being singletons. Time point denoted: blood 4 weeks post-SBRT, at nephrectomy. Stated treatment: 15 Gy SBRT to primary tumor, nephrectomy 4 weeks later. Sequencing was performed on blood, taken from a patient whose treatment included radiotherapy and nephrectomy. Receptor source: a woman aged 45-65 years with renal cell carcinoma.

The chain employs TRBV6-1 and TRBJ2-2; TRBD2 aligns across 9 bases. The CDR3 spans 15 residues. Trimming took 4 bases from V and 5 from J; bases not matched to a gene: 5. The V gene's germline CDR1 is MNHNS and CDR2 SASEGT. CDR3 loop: CASSVSGGNTGELFF. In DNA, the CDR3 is TGTGCCAGCAGTGTAAGCGGGGGGAATACCGGGGAGCTGTTTTTT.

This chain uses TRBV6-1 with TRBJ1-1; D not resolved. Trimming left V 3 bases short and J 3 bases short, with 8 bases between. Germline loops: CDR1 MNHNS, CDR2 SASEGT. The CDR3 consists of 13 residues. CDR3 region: CASSEQPDTEAFF. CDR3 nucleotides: TGTGCCAGCAGTGAGCAGCCAGACACTGAAGCTTTCTTT.

The CDR3 spells CAWTTTGSAQYF. CDR3 nucleotides: TGTGCCTGGACAACGACAGGGTCCGCGCAGTACTTC. The rearrangement uses TRBV30 and TRBJ2-7, with 7 bases lining up with TRBD1. V trimming: 4 bases; J trimming: 9 bases; junction bases outside the gene matches: 9. The CDR3 is made up of 12 amino acids. Per the germline V gene, CDR1 is GTSNPN and CDR2 is SVGIG (reference sequence).

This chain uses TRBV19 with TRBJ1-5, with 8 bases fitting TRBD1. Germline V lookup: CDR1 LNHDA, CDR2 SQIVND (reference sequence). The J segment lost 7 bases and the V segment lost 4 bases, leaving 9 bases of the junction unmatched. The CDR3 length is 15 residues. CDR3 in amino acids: CASSNFQGAKQPQHF. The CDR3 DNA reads TGTGCCAGTAGTAACTTTCAGGGGGCAAAACAGCCCCAGCATTTT.

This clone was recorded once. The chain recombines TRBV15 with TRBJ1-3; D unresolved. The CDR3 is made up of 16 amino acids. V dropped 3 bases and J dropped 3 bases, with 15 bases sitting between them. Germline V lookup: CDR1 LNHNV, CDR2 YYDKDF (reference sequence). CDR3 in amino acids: CATSRGTEIRGNTIYF. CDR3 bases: TGTGCCACCAGCAGGGGAACAGAAATTCGTGGAAACACCATATATTTT.

CDR3 sequence: CASSLDVSYNEQFF. CDR3 bases: TGTGCCAGCAGCTTAGATGTCAGCTACAATGAGCAGTTCTTC. The chain joins TRBV7-9 to TRBJ2-1; unclear D gene. Germline V gene lookup returns CDR1 SEHNR and CDR2 FQNEAQ (reference sequence). This CDR3 comprises 14 residues. Trimming took 1 base from V and 3 from J, leaving 7 bases between them.

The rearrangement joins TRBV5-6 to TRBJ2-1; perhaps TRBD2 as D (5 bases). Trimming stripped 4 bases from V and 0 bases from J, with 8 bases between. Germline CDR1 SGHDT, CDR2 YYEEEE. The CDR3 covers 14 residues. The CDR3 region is CASSMGDSYNEQFF. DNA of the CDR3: TGTGCCAGCAGCATGGGAGACTCCTACAATGAGCAGTTCTTC.

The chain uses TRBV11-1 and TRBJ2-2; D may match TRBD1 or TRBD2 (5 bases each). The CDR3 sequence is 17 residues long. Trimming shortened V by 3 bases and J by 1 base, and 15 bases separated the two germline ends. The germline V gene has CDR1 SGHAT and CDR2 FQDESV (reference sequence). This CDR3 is CASSFPRDGKNTGELFF. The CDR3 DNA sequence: TGTGCCAGCAGCTTTCCCCGGGACGGCAAGAACACCGGGGAGCTGTTTTTT.

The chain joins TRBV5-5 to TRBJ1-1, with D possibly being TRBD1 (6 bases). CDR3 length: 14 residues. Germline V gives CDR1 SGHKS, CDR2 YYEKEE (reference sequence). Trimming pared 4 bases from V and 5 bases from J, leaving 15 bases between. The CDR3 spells CASSRGQGSTEAFF. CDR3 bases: TGTGCCAGCAGCCGGGGTCAGGGGTCGACTGAAGCTTTCTTT.

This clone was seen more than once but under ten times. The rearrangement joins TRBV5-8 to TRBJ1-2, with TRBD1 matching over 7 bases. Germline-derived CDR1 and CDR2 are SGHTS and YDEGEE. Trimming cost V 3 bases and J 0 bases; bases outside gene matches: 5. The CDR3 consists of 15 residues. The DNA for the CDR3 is TGTGCCAGCAGCTACCGGGACAGCGCTAACTATGGCTACACCTTC. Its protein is CASSYRDSANYGYTF.

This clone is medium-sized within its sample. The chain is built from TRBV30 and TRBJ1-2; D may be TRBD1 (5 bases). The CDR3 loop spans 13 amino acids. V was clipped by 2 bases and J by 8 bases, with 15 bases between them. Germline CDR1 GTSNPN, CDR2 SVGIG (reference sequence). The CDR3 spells CAWSYGTTGGYTF. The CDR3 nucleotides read TGTGCCTGGAGTTATGGGACGACTGGGGGCTACACCTTC.

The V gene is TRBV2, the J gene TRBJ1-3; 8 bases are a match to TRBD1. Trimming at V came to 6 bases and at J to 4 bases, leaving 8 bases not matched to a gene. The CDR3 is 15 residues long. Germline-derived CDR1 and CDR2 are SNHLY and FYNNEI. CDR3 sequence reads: CASSPQGVSGNTIYF. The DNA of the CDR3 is TGTGCCAGCAGCCCACAGGGGGTTAGCGGAAACACCATATATTTT.

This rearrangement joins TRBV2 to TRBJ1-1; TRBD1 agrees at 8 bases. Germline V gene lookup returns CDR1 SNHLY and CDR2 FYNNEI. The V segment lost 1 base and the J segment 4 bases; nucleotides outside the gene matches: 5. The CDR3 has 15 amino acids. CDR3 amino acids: CASSEDQGAPTEAFF. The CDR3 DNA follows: TGTGCCAGCAGTGAAGATCAGGGGGCGCCCACTGAAGCTTTCTTT. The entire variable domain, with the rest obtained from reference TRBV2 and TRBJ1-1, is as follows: EPEVTQTPSHQVTQMGQEVILRCVPISNHLYFYWYRQILGQKVEFLVSFYNNEISEKSEIFDDQFSVERPDGSNFTLKIRSTKLEDSAMYFCASSEDQGAPTEAFFGQGTRLTVV.

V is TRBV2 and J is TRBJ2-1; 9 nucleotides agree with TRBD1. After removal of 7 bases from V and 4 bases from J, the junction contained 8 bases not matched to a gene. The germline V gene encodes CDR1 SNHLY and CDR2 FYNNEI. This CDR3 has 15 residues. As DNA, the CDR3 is TGTGCCAGCACCAGGGACAGGGCTGGTTACAATGAGCAGTTCTTC. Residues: CASTRDRAGYNEQFF. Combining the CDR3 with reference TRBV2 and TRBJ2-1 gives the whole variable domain EPEVTQTPSHQVTQMGQEVILRCVPISNHLYFYWYRQILGQKVEFLVSFYNNEISEKSEIFDDQFSVERPDGSNFTLKIRSTKLEDSAMYFCASTRDRAGYNEQFFGPGTRLTVL.

CDR3 amino acids: CASSYTRLDTGELFF. The CDR3, as DNA: TGTGCCAGCAGTTACACCCGACTAGACACCGGGGAGCTGTTTTTT. This chain uses TRBV6-6 with TRBJ2-2, with D possibly being TRBD2 (6 bases). The CDR3 is made up of 15 amino acids. Germline CDR1 and CDR2: MNHNY and SVGAGI (reference sequence). With 2 bases removed from V and 3 bases from J, the gap between germline ends came to 10 bases.

CDR3 nucleotide sequence: TGTGCCAGTTCCGACCGGGACAGGGGATCCACCTTC. Translation gives CASSDRDRGSTF. The chain employs TRBV19 and TRBJ1-2; 10 bases line up with TRBD1. The CDR3 covers 12 residues. Germline V gene lookup returns CDR1 LNHDA and CDR2 SQIVND (reference sequence). The junction had 10 bases not matched to a gene; V was cut back by 8 bases and J by 13 bases.

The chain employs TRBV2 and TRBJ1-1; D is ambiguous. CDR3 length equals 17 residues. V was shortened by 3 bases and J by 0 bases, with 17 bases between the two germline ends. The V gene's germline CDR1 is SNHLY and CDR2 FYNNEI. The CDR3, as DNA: TGTGCCAGCAGTGATATAAAATTACCCTTCATGAACACTGAAGCTTTCTTT. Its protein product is CASSDIKLPFMNTEAFF.

Here the CDR3 reads CASMKGDFNEKLFF. The CDR3 DNA is TGTGCCAGTATGAAAGGGGACTTTAATGAAAAACTGTTTTTT. J is TRBJ1-4 and V is TRBV19; D possibly corresponds to TRBD1 (5 bases). The germline V gene has CDR1 LNHDA and CDR2 SQIVND (reference sequence). V lost 7 bases and J 4 bases, leaving 13 bases between the germline ends. This CDR3 region has 14 residues.

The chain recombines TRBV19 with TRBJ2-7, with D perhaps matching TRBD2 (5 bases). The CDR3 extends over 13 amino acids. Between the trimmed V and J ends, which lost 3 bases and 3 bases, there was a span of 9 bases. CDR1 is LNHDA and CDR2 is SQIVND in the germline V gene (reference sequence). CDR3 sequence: CASSIGVGYEQYF. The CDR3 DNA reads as TGTGCCAGTAGTATCGGGGTGGGCTACGAGCAGTACTTC.

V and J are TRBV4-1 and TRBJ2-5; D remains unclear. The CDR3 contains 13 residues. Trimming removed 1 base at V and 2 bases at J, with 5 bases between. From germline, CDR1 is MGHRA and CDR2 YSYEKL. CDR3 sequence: CASSQGIQETQYF. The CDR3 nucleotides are TGCGCCAGCAGCCAAGGTATTCAAGAGACCCAGTACTTC.

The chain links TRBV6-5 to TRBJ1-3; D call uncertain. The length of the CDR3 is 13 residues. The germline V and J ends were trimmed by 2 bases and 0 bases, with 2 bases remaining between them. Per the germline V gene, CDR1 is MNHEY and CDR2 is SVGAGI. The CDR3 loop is CASSYLSGNTIYF. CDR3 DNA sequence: TGTGCCAGCAGTTACCTCTCTGGAAACACCATATATTTT.

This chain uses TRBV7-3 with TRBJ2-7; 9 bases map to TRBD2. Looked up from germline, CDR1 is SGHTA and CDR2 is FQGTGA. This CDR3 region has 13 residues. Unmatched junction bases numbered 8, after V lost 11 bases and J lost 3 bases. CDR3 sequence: CAPAAGGNYEQYF. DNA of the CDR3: TGTGCCCCCGCTGCGGGGGGGAACTACGAGCAGTACTTC.